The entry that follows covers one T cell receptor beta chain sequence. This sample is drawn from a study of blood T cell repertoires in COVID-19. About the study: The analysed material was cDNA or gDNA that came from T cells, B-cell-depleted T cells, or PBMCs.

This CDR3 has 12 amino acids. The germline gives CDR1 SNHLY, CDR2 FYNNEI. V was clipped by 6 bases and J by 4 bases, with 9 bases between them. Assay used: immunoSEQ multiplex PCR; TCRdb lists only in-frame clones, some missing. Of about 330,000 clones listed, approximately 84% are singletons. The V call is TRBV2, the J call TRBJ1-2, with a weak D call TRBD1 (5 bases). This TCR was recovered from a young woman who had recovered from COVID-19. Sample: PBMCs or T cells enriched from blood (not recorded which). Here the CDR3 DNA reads TGTGCCAGCAGGACAGCCCTCTATGGCTACACCTTC. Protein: CASRTALYGYTF.